The clone carrying this T cell receptor beta chain was seen only a few times. The target antigen is unknown. CDR1 is SGHTA and CDR2 is FQGNSA in the germline V gene. Trimming shortened V by 2 bases and J by 10 bases, and 7 bases separated the two germline ends. This CDR3 spans 11 amino acids. For the second PCR, which ran for roughly 7 to 11 cycles, a sample-barcoded 5' primer and a J-beta primer mix were used. TCRdb recomputed calls from the 5' RACE reads with MiXCR, one row per CDR3 protein. The sample lists roughly 700,000 distinct CDR3 sequences; approximately 25% were seen once. The record originates from a study of blood T cells in healthy people across ages. General study points: Diversity of TCR beta per million T cells declined in a roughly linear way with age. The authors considered diversity estimates from one million T cells to be underestimates.

Peripheral blood samples of 7.5 to 10 milliliters were drawn from each donor. This sample also belongs to another study, concerning T cells of mothers and their children. That paper notes: Over 8 million reads per mother and 2.5 million to 3 million per child were obtained.

The receptor was isolated from a boy younger than 18 in good health. Sequencing input: blood. The genes are TRBV7-2 and TRBJ2-3; D is unclear. The CDR3 region is CASSLTFPQYF. Here the CDR3 DNA reads TGTGCCAGCAGCTTAACCTTCCCGCAGTATTTT.